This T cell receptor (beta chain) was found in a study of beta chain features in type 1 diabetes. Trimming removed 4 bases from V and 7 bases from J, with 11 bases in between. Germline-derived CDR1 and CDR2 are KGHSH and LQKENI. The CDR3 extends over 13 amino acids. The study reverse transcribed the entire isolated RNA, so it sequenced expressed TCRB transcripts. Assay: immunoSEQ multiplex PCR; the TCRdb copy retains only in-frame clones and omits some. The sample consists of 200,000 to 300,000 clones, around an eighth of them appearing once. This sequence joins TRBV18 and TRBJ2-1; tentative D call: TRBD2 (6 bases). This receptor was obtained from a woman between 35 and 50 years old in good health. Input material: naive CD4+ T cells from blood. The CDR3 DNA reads TGTGCCAGCTCACGAGGAGGGATAAATGAGCAGTTCTTC. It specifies CASSRGGINEQFF. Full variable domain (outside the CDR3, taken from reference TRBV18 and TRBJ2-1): NAGVMQNPRHLVRRRGQEARLRCSPMKGHSHVYWYRQLPEEGLKFMVYLQKENIIDESGMPKERFSAEFPKEGPSILRIQQVVRGDSAAYFCASSRGGINEQFFGPGTRLTVL.